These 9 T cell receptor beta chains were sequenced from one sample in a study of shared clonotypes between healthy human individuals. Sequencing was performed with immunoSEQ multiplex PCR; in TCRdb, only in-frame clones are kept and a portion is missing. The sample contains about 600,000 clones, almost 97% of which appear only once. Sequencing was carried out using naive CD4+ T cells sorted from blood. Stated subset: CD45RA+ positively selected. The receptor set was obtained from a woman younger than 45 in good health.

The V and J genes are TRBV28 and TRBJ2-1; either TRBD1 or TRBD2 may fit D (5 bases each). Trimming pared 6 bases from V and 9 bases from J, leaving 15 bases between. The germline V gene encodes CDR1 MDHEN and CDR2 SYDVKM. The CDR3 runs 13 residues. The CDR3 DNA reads TGTGCCAGCAGGTTGAGGGGAATCGGTGAGCAGTTCTTC. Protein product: CASRLRGIGEQFF. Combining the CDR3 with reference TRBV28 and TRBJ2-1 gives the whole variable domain DVKVTQSSRYLVKRTGEKVFLECVQDMDHENMFWYRQDPGLGLRLIYFSYDVKMKEKGDIPEGYSVSREKKERFSLILESASTNQTSMYLCASRLRGIGEQFFGPGTRLTVL.

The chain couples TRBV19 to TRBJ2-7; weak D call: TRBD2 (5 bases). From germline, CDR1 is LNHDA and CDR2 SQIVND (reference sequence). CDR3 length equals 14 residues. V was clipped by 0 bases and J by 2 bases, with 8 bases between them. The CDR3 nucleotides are TGTGCCAGTAGTATAGAGGGTAGCGCCTACGAGCAGTACTTC. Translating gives CASSIEGSAYEQYF.

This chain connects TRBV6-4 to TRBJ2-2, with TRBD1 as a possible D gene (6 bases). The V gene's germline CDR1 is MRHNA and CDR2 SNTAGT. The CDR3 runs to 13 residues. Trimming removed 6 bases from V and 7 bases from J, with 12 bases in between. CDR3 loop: CASSDDRLGELFF. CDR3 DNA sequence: TGTGCCAGCAGCGACGACAGGCTCGGGGAGCTGTTTTTT.

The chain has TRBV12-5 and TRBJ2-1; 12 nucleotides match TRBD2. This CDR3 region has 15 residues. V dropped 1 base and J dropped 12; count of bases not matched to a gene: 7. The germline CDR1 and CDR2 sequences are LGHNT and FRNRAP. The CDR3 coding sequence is TGTGCTAGTGGTTTGGGACTAGCGGGAGTTGACGCGCAGTTCTTC. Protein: CASGLGLAGVDAQFF.

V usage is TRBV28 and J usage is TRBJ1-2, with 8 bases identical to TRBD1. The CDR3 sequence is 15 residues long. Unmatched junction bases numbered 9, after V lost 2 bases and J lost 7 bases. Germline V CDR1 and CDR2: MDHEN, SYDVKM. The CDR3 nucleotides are TGTGCCAGCAGTTTAGGGAGCCAGGGGGCGGGTGGCTACACCTTC. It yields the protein CASSLGSQGAGGYTF.

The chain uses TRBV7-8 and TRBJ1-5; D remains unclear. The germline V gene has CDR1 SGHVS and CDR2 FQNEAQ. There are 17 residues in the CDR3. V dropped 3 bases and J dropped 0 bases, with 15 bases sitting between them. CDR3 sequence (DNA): TGTGCCAGCAGCTTCGGCGCGGCAGCTAATAGCAATCAGCCCCAGCATTTT. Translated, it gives CASSFGAAANSNQPQHF.

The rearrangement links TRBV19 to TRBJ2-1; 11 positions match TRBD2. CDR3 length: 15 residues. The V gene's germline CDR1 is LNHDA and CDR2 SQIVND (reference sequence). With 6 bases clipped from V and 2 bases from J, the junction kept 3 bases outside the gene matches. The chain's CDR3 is CASSRLAGPYNEQFF. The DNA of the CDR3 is TGTGCCAGTAGCCGACTAGCGGGACCCTACAATGAGCAGTTCTTC. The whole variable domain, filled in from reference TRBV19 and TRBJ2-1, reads DGGITQSPKYLFRKEGQNVTLSCEQNLNHDAMYWYRQDPGQGLRLIYYSQIVNDFQKGDIAEGYSVSREKKESFPLTVTSAQKNPTAFYLCASSRLAGPYNEQFFGPGTRLTVL.

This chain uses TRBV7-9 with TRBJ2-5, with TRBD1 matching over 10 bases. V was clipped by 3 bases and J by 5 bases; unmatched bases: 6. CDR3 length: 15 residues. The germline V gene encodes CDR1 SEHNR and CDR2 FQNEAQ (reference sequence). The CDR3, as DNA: TGTGCCAGCAGCTTCGGGACAGGGGTTCACGAGACCCAGTACTTC. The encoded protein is CASSFGTGVHETQYF. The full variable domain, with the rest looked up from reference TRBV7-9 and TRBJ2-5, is DTGVSQNPRHKITKRGQNVTFRCDPISEHNRLYWYRQTLGQGPEFLTYFQNEAQLEKSRLLSDRFSAERPKGSFSTLEIQRTEQGDSAMYLCASSFGTGVHETQYFGPGTRLLVL.

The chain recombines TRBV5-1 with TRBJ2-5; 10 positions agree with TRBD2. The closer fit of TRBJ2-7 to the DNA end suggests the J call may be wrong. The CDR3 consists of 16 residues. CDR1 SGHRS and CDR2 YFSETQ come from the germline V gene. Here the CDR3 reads CASSLEPSGSSYEQYF. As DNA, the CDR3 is TGCGCCAGCAGCTTGGAGCCTAGCGGGAGCTCCTACGAGCAGTACTTC.